What follows is one T cell receptor (beta chain) and its context. This receptor's antigen is unknown. Within one base of it there is no much larger clone, and no base qualities were kept. Libraries were prepared through the immunoSEQ multiplex PCR assay. On the authors' methods: A statistical classification framework was developed to diagnose cytomegalovirus status using the catalog of TCR beta chain sequences. The table was pulled from immuneACCESS by TCRdb, which kept in-frame rearrangements only. Such tables lose some clones; where checked, under half of the loss comes from unresolved V genes, and the rest has no known cause. That table is the source of V, J and clone size, and D and trimming were worked out from the DNA. The sample yields tens of thousands of clones; roughly 89% were counted once. Jointly, the top ten make up 3.5% to 4.5% of the sample. The sample belongs to a study of cytomegalovirus exposure and HLA in healthy donors (TCRdb year 2017). Concerning the study at large: According to a later analysis, one platform produced both the 110 or so validation repertoires and the approximately 600 repertoires of the first cohort. In addition to the first cohort of approximately 650 subjects, a separate validation cohort of 120 different subjects was used. The study aimed to test whether cataloging public T cell receptors could reveal signatures of past pathogen exposure. To predict cytomegalovirus infection status, the study brought together high-throughput TCR immunosequencing, statistical association of individual TCRs with disease status, and machine learning.

Separate from the approximately 670-subject first cohort, the validation cohort of over 90 subjects was the group to which the donors belonged. V trim: 3 bases; J trim: 2 bases; unmatched bases: 6. CDR1 and CDR2, per the germline V gene, are SGHVS and FQNEAQ. Counted from cysteine to phenylalanine, this CDR3 has 17 amino acids. Only CDR3 DNA is held: 51 bases, read in frame from base 1. Paper-wide results and their limitations: In both the original and validation cohorts, the classifier was reported to diagnose cytomegalovirus status with high specificity and sensitivity. Subsequent analysis determined that TCRs grouped into clusters in the first cohort also showed a tendency toward co-occurrence across the 120 or so validation repertoires, and 85% to 95% of cluster scores exceeded 0. Most TCR sequences were observed very rarely across donors, whereas some public TCRs were present in many individuals. The study listed 164 TCR beta chains as associated with cytomegalovirus. In vitro tests confirmed that three of the cytomegalovirus-associated TCR beta chains recognize cytomegalovirus antigens. It was suggested by the authors that the approach could potentially be generalized to other disease states and immunological phenotypes. All 130 or so repertoires were used to score co-occurrence in the validation cohort in a later analysis, because that analysis had no HLA typing for the cohort.

The rearrangement joined TRBV7-8 to TRBJ2-2, with 10 middle bases fitting TRBD1. What was sequenced was PBMCs. The clonotype comes from a woman aged 18 to 35 in good health and CMV-seropositive. The nucleotide sequence is TGTGCCAGCAGCTTGGAACGGGACAGGGGAAACACCGGGGAGCTGTTTTTT. Its amino acids are CASSLERDRGNTGELFF.